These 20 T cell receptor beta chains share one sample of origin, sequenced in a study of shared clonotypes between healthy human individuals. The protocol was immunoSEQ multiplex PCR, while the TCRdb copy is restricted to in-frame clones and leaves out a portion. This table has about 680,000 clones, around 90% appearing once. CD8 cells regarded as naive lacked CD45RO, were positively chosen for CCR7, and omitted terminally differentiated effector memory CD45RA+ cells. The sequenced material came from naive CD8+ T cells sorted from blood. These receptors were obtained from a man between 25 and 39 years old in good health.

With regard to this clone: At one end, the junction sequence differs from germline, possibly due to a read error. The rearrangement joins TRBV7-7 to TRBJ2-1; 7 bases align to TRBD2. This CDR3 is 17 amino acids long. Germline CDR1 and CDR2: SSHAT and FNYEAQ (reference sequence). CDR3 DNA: TGTGCTAGCAGCTTAGGAGGGGCGGGAGAGGGGTACAATGAGCAGTTCTTC. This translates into CASSLGGAGEGYNEQFF.

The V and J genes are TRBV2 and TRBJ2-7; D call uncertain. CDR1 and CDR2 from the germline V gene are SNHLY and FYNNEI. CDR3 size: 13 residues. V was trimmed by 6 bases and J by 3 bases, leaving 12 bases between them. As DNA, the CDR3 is TGTGCCAGCAGGGGCCAAATTGGCTACGAGCAGTACTTC. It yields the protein CASRGQIGYEQYF.

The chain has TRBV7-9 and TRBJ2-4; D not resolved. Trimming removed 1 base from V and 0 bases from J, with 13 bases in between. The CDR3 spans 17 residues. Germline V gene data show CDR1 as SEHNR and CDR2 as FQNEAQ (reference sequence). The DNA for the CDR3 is TGTGCCAGCAGCTTAGTCTTAGGGCTACTAGCCAAAAACATTCAGTACTTC. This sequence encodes CASSLVLGLLAKNIQYF.

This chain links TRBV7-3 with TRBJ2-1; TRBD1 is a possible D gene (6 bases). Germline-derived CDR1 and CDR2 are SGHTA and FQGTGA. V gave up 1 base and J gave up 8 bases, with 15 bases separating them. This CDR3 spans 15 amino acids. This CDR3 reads CASSLSTGLMDEQFF. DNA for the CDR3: TGTGCCAGCAGCTTAAGCACAGGGCTCATGGATGAGCAGTTCTTC.

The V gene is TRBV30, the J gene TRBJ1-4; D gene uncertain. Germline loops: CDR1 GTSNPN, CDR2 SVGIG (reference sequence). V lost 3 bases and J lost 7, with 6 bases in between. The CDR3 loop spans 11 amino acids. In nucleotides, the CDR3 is TGTGCCTGGAGGGATAGTGAAAAACTGTTTTTT. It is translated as CAWRDSEKLFF. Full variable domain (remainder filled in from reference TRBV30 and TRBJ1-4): SQTIHQWPATLVQPVGSPLSLECTVEGTSNPNLYWYRQAAGRGLQLLFYSVGIGQISSEVPQNLSASRPQDRQFILSSKKLLLSDSGFYLCAWRDSEKLFFGSGTQLSVL.

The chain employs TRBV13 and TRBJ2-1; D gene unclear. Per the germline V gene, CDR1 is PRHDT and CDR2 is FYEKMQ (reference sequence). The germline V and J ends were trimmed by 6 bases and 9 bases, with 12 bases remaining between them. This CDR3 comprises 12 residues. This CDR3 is CASRNPWGEQFF. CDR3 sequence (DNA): TGTGCCAGCAGGAACCCTTGGGGTGAGCAGTTCTTC.

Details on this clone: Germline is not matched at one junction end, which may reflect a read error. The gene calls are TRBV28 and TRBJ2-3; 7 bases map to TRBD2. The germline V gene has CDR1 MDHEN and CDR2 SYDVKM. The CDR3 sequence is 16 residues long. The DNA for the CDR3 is TGTGCCGGCAGTCCTAGCGGAACGACTAGCACAGATACGCAGTATTTT. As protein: CAGSPSGTTSTDTQYF.

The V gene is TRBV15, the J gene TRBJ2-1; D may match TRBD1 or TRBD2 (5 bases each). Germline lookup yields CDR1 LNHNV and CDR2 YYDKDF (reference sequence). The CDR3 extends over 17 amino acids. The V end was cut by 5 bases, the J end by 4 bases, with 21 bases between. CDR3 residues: CATSFSPGPRGYNEQFF. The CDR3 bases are TGTGCCACCAGCTTCAGTCCGGGACCAAGAGGGTACAATGAGCAGTTCTTC.

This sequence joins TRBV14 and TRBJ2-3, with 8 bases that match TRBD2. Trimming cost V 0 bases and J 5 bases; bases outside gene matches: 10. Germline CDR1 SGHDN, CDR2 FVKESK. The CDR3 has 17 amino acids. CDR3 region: CASSQDSGLVFGDTQYF. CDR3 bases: TGTGCCAGCAGCCAAGATTCGGGACTAGTATTTGGAGATACGCAGTATTTT.

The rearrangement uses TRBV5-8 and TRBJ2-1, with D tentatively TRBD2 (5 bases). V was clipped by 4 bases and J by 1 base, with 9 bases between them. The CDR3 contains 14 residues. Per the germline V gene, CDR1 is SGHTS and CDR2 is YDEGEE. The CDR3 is CASSPGLSYNEQFF. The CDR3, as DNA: TGTGCCAGCAGCCCTGGACTTTCCTACAATGAGCAGTTCTTC.

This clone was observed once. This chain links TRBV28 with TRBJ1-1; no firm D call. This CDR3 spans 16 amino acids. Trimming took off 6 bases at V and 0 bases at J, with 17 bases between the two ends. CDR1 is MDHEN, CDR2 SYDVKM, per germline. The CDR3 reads CASSWRGEGMNTEAFF. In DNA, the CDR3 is TGTGCCAGCAGCTGGCGGGGAGAAGGTATGAACACTGAAGCTTTCTTT.

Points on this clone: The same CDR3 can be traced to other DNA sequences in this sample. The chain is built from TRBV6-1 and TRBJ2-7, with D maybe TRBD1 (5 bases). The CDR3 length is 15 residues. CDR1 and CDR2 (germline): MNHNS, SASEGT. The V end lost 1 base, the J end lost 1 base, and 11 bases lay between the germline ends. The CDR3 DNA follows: TGTGCCAGCAGTGAAGTATGGCAGGGATCCTACGAGCAGTACTTC. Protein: CASSEVWQGSYEQYF.

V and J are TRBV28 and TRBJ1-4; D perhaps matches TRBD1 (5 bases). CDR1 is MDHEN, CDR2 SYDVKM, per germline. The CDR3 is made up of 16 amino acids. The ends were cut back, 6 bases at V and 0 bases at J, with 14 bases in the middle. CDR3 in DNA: TGTGCCAGCAGGACAGTACAAGTTGCAACTAATGAAAAACTGTTTTTT. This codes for CASRTVQVATNEKLFF.

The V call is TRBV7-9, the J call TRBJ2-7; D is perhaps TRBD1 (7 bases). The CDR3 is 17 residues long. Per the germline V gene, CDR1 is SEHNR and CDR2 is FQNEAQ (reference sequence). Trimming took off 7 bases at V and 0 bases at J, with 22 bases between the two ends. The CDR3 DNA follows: TGTGCCAGCACCCCAACCAGGGGGGACGGAAGCTCCTACGAGCAGTACTTC. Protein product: CASTPTRGDGSSYEQYF.

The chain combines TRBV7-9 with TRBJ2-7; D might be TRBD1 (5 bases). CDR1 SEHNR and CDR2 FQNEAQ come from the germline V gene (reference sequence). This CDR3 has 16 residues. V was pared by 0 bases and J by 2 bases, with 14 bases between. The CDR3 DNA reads TGTGCCAGCAGCTTAGCAGGGGTAGCAGAGCCCTACGAGCAGTACTTC. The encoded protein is CASSLAGVAEPYEQYF.

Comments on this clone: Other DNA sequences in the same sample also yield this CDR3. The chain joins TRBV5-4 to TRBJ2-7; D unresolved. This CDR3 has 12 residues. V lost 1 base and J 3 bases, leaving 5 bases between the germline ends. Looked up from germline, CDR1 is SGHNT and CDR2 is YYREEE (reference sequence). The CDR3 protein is CASSLSGYEQYF. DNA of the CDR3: TGTGCCAGCAGCTTGTCCGGCTACGAGCAGTACTTC.

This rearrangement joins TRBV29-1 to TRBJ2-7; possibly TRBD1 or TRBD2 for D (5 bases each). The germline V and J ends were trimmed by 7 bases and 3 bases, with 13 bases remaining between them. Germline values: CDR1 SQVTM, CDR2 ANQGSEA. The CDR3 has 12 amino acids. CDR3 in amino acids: CSGTGPYYEQYF. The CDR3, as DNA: TGCAGCGGAACGGGACCTTACTACGAGCAGTACTTC.

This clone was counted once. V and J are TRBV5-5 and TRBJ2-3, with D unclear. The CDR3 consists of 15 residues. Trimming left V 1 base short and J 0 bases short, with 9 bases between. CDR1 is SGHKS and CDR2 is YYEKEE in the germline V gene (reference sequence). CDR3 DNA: TGTGCCAGCAGCTTGAGCTCTTTAAGCACAGATACGCAGTATTTT. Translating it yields CASSLSSLSTDTQYF.

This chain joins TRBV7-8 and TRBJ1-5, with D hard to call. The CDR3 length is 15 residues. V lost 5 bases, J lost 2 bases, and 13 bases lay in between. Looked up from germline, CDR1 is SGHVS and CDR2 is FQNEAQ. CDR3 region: CASSLDAGGNQPQHF. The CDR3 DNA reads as TGTGCCAGCAGCCTAGACGCCGGTGGCAATCAGCCCCAGCATTTT. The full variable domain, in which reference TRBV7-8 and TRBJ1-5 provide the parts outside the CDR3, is GAGVSQSPRYKVAKRGQDVALRCDPISGHVSLFWYQQALGQGPEFLTYFQNEAQLDKSGLPSDRFFAERPEGSVSTLKIQRTQQEDSAVYLCASSLDAGGNQPQHFGDGTRLSIL.

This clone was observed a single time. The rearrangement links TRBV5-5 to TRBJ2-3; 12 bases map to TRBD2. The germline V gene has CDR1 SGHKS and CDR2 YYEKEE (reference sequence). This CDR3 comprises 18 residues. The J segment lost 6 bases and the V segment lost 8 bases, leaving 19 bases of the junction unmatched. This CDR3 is CASTRLAGEAGFSDTQYF. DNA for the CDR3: TGTGCCAGTACCCGACTAGCGGGAGAGGCAGGTTTTTCGGATACGCAGTATTTT.